These 13 T cell receptor beta chains were all obtained from the same sample, sequenced in a study of beta chain features in type 1 diabetes. What was sequenced were expressed TCRB transcripts, since all of the isolated RNA had been reverse transcribed. TCRdb's copy holds only in-frame clones and misses some; the assay was immunoSEQ multiplex PCR. The sample yields hundreds of thousands of clones, 15% to 18% seen once. Sequencing used naive CD4+ T cells from blood. These receptors were taken from a man aged 18 to 29 in good health.

The chain couples TRBV7-9 to TRBJ1-2; D is unresolved. The germline gives CDR1 SEHNR, CDR2 FQNEAQ (reference sequence). This CDR3 is 11 amino acids long. V shed 3 bases and J shed 8 bases, with 7 bases lying between them. Here the CDR3 reads CASSLRLGYTF. The CDR3 DNA is TGTGCCAGCAGCTTGCGGTTAGGCTACACCTTC.

This clone was seen more than once but under ten times. J is TRBJ1-2 and V is TRBV5-8, with no clear D. Germline loops: CDR1 SGHTS, CDR2 YDEGEE. This CDR3 contains 17 residues. Trimming shortened V by 1 base and J by 0 bases, and 16 bases separated the two germline ends. This CDR3 is CASSLPLPRSANYGYTF. The CDR3 nucleotides read TGTGCCAGCAGCTTGCCCCTACCGAGATCAGCTAACTATGGCTACACCTTC.

This clone was found a few times. This rearrangement joins TRBV19 to TRBJ2-2; D ambiguous. The CDR3 totals 11 residues. Germline loops: CDR1 LNHDA, CDR2 SQIVND (reference sequence). The germline V and J ends were trimmed by 6 bases and 6 bases, with 5 bases remaining between them. CDR3 sequence: CASRKAGELFF. CDR3 sequence (DNA): TGTGCCAGTAGGAAGGCCGGGGAGCTGTTTTTT.

This clone has just a few counts. This chain links TRBV10-3 with TRBJ1-5, with 7 bases matching TRBD1. The CDR3 has 15 residues. Losses at the gene ends were 3 bases for V and 0 bases for J; bases not matched to a gene: 2. Germline CDR1 and CDR2: ENHRY and SYGVKD. The DNA for the CDR3 is TGTGCCATCAGTGATCGGGACAGTAGCAATCAGCCCCAGCATTTT. Translation: CAISDRDSSNQPQHF.

This chain uses TRBV7-2 with TRBJ1-5; TRBD1 matches at 7 bases. The germline CDR1 and CDR2 sequences are SGHTA and FQGNSA. After removal of 4 bases from V and 5 bases from J, the junction contained 5 bases not matched to a gene. CDR3 length equals 14 residues. The CDR3 is CASSSDRVYQPQHF. DNA of the CDR3: TGTGCCAGCAGCTCCGACAGGGTCTATCAGCCCCAGCATTTT.

This chain joins TRBV29-1 and TRBJ2-5; the D gene is possibly TRBD2 (5 bases). The length of the CDR3 is 12 residues. Germline assignment: CDR1 SQVTM and CDR2 ANQGSEA. Trimming left V 4 bases short and J 4 bases short, with 10 bases between. The CDR3 DNA is TGCAGCGTTGTCAGAAGCGGAGAGACCCAGTACTTC. The encoded protein is CSVVRSGETQYF.

CDR3 protein: CSATSGTEQYF. Written as DNA, the CDR3 is TGCAGTGCCACCTCAGGGACCGAGCAGTACTTC. J is TRBJ2-7 and V is TRBV20-1; D is possibly TRBD1 or TRBD2 (5 bases each). The CDR3 has 11 residues. V dropped 6 bases and J dropped 6 bases, with 12 bases sitting between them. Germline CDR1 DFQATT, CDR2 SNEGSKA (reference sequence).

This clone occurred a few times. For the CDR3, the DNA is TGTGCCAGCAGCCGACTGACAGGGTGGGCCAAAAACATTCAGTACTTC. It specifies CASSRLTGWAKNIQYF. This chain connects TRBV7-9 to TRBJ2-4; 7 nucleotides align to TRBD1. V was pared by 5 bases and J by 1 base, with 8 bases of the junction left unmatched. CDR1 is SEHNR, CDR2 FQNEAQ, per germline (reference sequence). This CDR3 region has 16 residues. The whole variable domain, remainder taken from reference TRBV7-9 and TRBJ2-4, is DTGVSQNPRHKITKRGQNVTFRCDPISEHNRLYWYRQTLGQGPEFLTYFQNEAQLEKSRLLSDRFSAERPKGSFSTLEIQRTEQGDSAMYLCASSRLTGWAKNIQYFGAGTRLSVL.

This chain connects TRBV18 to TRBJ2-5; D is undetermined. Germline V CDR1 and CDR2: KGHSH, LQKENI. V was pared by 3 bases and J by 5 bases, with 13 bases between. CDR3 length: 14 residues. CDR3 sequence: CASSPRLDAETQYF. The CDR3 DNA reads as TGTGCCAGCTCACCGCGGCTAGATGCGGAGACCCAGTACTTC. Combining the CDR3 with reference TRBV18 and TRBJ2-5 gives the whole variable domain NAGVMQNPRHLVRRRGQEARLRCSPMKGHSHVYWYRQLPEEGLKFMVYLQKENIIDESGMPKERFSAEFPKEGPSILRIQQVVRGDSAAYFCASSPRLDAETQYFGPGTRLLVL.

The chain recombines TRBV5-1 with TRBJ2-2; D is uncertain. There are 16 residues in the CDR3. With 0 bases removed from V and 1 base from J, the gap between germline ends came to 10 bases. Germline V CDR1 and CDR2: SGHRS, YFSETQ. CDR3 DNA: TGCGCCAGCAGCTTGGAGGAGCAGATGAACACCGGGGAGCTGTTTTTT. Amino acids: CASSLEEQMNTGELFF.

The V gene is TRBV30, the J gene TRBJ1-4; D ambiguous. From germline, CDR1 is GTSNPN and CDR2 SVGIG (reference sequence). Trimming took off 4 bases at V and 0 bases at J, with 9 bases between the two ends. There are 14 residues in the CDR3. CDR3 loop: CAWTTQTTNEKLFF. The CDR3 DNA is TGTGCCTGGACAACCCAAACAACTAATGAAAAACTGTTTTTT.

The gene calls are TRBV9 and TRBJ2-7, with a tentative D call TRBD1 (5 bases). CDR1 is SGDLS, CDR2 YYNGEE, per germline. The CDR3 is 13 residues long. The V gene lost 4 bases and the J gene lost 6 bases, with 14 bases spanning the gap. The CDR3 here is CASSSKRGSEQYF. CDR3 nucleotide sequence: TGTGCCAGCAGCTCAAAAAGGGGTTCCGAGCAGTACTTC. Filled out from reference TRBV9 and TRBJ2-7, the complete variable domain reads DSGVTQTPKHLITATGQRVTLRCSPRSGDLSVYWYQQSLDQGLQFLIQYYNGEERAKGNILERFSAQQFPDLHSELNLSSLELGDSALYFCASSSKRGSEQYFGPGTRLTVT.

About this clone itself: Other DNA sequences in the sample encode the same CDR3. V usage is TRBV5-1 and J usage is TRBJ1-2, with 7 bases identical to TRBD1. J gave up 2 bases and V 4 bases, and 5 bases lay outside the gene matches. Germline V gene sequence: CDR1 SGHRS, CDR2 YFSETQ. The CDR3 has 14 amino acids. The CDR3 DNA reads TGCGCCAGCAGCCTCACGACAGGGAACTATGGCTACACCTTC. Protein sequence: CASSLTTGNYGYTF.